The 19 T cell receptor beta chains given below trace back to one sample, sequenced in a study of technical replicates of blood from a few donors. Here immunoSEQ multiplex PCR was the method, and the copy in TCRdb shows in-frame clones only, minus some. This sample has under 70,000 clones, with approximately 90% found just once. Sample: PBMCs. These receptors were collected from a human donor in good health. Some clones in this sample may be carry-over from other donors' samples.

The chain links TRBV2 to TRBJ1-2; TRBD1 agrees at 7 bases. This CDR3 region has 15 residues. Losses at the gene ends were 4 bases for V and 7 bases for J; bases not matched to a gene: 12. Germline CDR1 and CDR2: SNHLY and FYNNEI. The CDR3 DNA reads TGTGCCAGCAGTGTTGGCCAACAGGGGTCCTTTGGCTACACCTTC. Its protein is CASSVGQQGSFGYTF.

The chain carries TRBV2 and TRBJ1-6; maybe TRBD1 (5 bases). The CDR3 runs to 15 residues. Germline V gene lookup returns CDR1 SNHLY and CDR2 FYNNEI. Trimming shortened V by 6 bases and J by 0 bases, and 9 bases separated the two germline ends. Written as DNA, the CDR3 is TGTGCCAGCAGGGGGGGAAGCTCCTATAATTCACCCCTCCACTTT. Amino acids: CASRGGSSYNSPLHF.

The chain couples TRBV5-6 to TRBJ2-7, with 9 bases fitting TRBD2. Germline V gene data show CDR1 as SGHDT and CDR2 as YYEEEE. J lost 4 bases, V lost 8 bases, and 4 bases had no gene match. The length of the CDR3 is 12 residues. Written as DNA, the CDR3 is TGTGCCAGTTTGCGGGAGGGTTACGAGCAGTACTTC. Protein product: CASLREGYEQYF.

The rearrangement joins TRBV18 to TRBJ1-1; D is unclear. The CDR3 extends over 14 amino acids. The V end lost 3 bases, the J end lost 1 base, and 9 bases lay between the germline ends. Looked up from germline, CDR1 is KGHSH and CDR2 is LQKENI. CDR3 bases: TGTGCCAGCTCACCCATGGAGGGGAACACTGAAGCTTTCTTT. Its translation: CASSPMEGNTEAFF.

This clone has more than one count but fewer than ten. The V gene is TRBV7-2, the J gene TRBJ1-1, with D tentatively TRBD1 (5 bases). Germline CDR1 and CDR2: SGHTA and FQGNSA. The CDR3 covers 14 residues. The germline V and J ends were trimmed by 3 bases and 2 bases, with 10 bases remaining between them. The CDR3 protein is CASSFWTPNTEAFF. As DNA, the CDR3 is TGTGCCAGCAGCTTCTGGACACCTAACACTGAAGCTTTCTTT.

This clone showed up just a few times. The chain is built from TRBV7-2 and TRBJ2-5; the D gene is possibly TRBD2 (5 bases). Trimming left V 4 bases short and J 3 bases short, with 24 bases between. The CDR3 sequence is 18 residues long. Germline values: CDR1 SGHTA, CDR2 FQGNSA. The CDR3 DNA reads TGTGCCAGCAGCTCCCCGGTGGTGGGAGCCATTTTAGAAGAGACCCAGTACTTC. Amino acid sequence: CASSSPVVGAILEETQYF.

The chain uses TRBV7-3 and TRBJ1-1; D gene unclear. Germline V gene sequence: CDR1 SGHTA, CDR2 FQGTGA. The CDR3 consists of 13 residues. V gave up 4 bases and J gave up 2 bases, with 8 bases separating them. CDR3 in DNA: TGTGCCAGCAGCTCGAGTTCTAACACTGAAGCTTTCTTT. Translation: CASSSSSNTEAFF.

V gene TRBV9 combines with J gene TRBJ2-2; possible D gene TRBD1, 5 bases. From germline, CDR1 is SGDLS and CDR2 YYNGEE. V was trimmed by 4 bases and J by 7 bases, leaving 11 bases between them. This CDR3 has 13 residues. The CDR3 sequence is CASSSQGIGELFF. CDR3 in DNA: TGTGCCAGCAGCTCCCAGGGAATCGGGGAGCTGTTTTTT.

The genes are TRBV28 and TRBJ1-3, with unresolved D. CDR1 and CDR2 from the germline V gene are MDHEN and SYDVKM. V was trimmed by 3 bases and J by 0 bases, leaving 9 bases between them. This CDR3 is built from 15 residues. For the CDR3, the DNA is TGTGCCAGCAGTTTGAGGCACCTCTCTGGAAACACCATATATTTT. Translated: CASSLRHLSGNTIYF.

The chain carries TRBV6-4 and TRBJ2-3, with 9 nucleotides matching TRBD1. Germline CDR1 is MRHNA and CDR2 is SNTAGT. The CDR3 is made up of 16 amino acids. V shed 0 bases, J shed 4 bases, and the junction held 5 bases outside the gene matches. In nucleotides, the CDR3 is TGTGCCAGCAGTGACTCAACGGGACAGGGTGCAGATACGCAGTATTTT. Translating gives CASSDSTGQGADTQYF.

CDR3 residues: CASSWDRGPGGPQHF. The CDR3 nucleotides read TGTGCCAGTAGCTGGGACAGGGGGCCCGGGGGGCCCCAGCATTTT. This sequence joins TRBV19 and TRBJ1-5, with 12 bases identical to TRBD1. Germline CDR1 and CDR2: LNHDA and SQIVND (reference sequence). The CDR3 has 15 residues. The V and J ends lost 6 bases and 9 bases, in that order; junction bases with no gene match: 9.

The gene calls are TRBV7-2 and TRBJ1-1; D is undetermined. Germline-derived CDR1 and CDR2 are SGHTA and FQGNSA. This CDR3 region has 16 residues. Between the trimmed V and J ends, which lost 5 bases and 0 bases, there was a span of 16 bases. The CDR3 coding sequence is TGTGCCAGCAGCCCCATATTATCCGCTATGAACACTGAAGCTTTCTTT. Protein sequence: CASSPILSAMNTEAFF.

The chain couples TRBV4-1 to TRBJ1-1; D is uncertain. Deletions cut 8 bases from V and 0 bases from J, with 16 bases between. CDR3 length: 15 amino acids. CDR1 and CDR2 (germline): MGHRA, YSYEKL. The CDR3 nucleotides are TGCGCCAGCCTTCCGGTCCACCTTGTGAACACTGAAGCTTTCTTT. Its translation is CASLPVHLVNTEAFF.

The CDR3 reads CAISDPVDEQFF. Written as DNA, the CDR3 is TGTGCCATCAGTGACCCGGTCGATGAGCAGTTCTTC. This chain uses TRBV10-3 with TRBJ2-1; no clear D. Germline V gene lookup returns CDR1 ENHRY and CDR2 SYGVKD. Trimming removed 3 bases at V and 8 bases at J, with 8 bases between. This CDR3 is 12 amino acids long.

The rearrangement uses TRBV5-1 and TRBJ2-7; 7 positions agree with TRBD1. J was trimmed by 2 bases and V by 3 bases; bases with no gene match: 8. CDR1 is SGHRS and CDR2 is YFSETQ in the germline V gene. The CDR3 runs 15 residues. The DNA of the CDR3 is TGCGCCAGCAGCTATACAGGGGTGAAAGCCTACGAGCAGTACTTC. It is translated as CASSYTGVKAYEQYF.

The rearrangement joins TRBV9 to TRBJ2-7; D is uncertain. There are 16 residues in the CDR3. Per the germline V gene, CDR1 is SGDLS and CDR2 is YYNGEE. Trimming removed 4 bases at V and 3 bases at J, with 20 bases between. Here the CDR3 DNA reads TGTGCCAGCAGCCCCCACCAGTCGGTAGCCTACTACGAGCAGTACTTC. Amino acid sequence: CASSPHQSVAYYEQYF.

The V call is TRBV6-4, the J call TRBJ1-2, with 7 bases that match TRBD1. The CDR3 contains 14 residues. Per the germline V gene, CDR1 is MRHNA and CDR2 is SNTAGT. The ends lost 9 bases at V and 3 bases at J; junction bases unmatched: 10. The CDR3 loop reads CARGGTGVDYGYTF. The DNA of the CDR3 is TGTGCCAGAGGGGGCACGGGGGTTGACTATGGCTACACCTTC.

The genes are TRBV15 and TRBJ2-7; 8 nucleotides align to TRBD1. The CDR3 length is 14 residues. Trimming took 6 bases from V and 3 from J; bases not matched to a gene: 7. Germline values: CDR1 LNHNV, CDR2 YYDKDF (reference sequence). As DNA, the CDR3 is TGTGCCACCAGAGCAGGGGGCGCTGACTACGAGCAGTACTTC. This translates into CATRAGGADYEQYF.

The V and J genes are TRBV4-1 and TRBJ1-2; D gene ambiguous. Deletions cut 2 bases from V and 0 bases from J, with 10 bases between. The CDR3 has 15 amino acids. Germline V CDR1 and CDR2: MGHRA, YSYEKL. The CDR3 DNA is TGCGCCAGCAGCCAATTACAGATAGCTAACTATGGCTACACCTTC. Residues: CASSQLQIANYGYTF.